The sequence of this T cell receptor beta chain was determined in a study of tumor and adjacent non-tumor tissue in lung cancer. CDR1 and CDR2 (germline): MNHEY, SVGAGI. Trimming removed 7 bases from V and 11 bases from J, with 20 bases in between. This CDR3 has 13 residues. TCRbeta libraries were built with three rounds of nested PCR, modified from ARM-PCR. From the multiplex PCR reads, TCRdb called clonotypes with MiXCR, one entry per CDR3 protein. This table holds more than 85,000 distinct CDR3 sequences, approximately 87% found once. This sample's RNA came from whole unsorted tissue. The source of this sequence is a man between 65 and 85 years old with non-small cell lung cancer. The chain recombines TRBV6-5 with TRBJ1-2, with D hard to call. Sequencing input: lung tumor tissue. The CDR3 DNA is TGTGCCAGCACTTTAGACAAGGAGGGTGGTTACACCTTC. It translates to CASTLDKEGGYTF.